This T cell receptor beta chain derives from a study of molecular identifiers for immune sequencing clone quantification. Sorted inputs of roughly 17,000 to 1,100,000 cells, with 10%, 30% or 50% RNA, yielded naive CD8 libraries. Naive CD8 T cells underwent sorting with the CD8+CD4-CCR7+CD45RA+ definition. TCRdb passed the PCR reads through MiXCR, listing each CDR3 protein once. The sample includes about 630,000 distinct CDR3 sequences, over 25% of them seen just once. This CDR3 has 15 amino acids. Germline V gives CDR1 LNHDA, CDR2 SQIVND (reference sequence). V gave up 2 bases and J gave up 8 bases, with 16 bases separating them.

V usage is TRBV19 and J usage is TRBJ2-1; D unresolved. The source material was naive CD8+ T cells from blood, with Jurkat cell RNA spiked in. Specified subset: FACS-sorted CD8+CD4-CCR7+CD45RA+ naive T cells. This sequence originates from a human donor in good health. Some libraries in this study had Jurkat cell RNA spiked in. CDR3 sequence (DNA): TGTGCCAGTAGTATACCCGGATTCGGGTTCGATGAGCAGTTCTTC. Protein sequence: CASSIPGFGFDEQFF.